The present T cell receptor (beta chain) was sequenced within a study of metastatic and nonmetastatic thyroid tumors (dated by TCRdb to the early 2020s). Regarding the complete study: For patients with malignant and with benign thyroid disease, the researchers compared repertoires between peripheral blood samples and tumor or nodule tissue samples. What the authors observed across the whole study: In both blood and tumor samples, malignant tumors were reported to have significantly higher TCR beta diversity than benign nodules.

The CDR1 and CDR2 encoded by the germline V gene (reference sequence) are SEHNR and FQNEAQ. Trimming at the junction amounts to 6 bases on V and 5 bases on J, and the germline ends lie 22 bases apart. The CDR3, from cysteine to phenylalanine, totals 16 residues. Only CDR3 DNA is held: 48 bases, read in frame from base 1. This clone was counted many times. Its antigen is not yet known. Within one base of it there is no much larger clone, and no base qualities were kept. Before undergoing thyroid surgery, none of the patients had been given any kind of treatment. The study retrospectively analysed patient clinical samples collected from about 2012 to 2018 using T-cell receptor beta sequencing. Receptor libraries were prepared by PCR. The listed sequencing device is Illumina HiSeq 4000. The TCR beta-chain CDR3 region of each patient was profiled by high-throughput sequencing. The authors' analysis ran thus. A classifier to discriminate distant-metastatic papillary thyroid cancer patients was built from CDR3 differences across clinicopathological groups. To measure repertoire diversity the researchers used the Shannon index, while the Morisita-Horn index served to gauge how similar the tumor and blood repertoires were. The public sequencing data were trimmed at Q25 with fastp and processed into clonotypes with MiXCR by TCRdb, which kept only in-frame beta chains. TCRdb, not the authors, supplied the V and J calls. The sample data list approximately 50,000 clones, and 20% to 25% of these were observed just once. The top ten constitute 3.5% to 4.5% of the sample.

The receptor comes from a female donor with papillary thyroid cancer or a benign thyroid nodule (not recorded which). Some clones in this sample may be carry-over from other donors' samples. The sample consisted of blood. The chain was built from TRBV7-9 and TRBJ2-5; the D gene assignment is ambiguous. The CDR3 reads CASSKAGVVAGETQYF. The DNA is as follows: TGTGCCAGCAGTAAGGCCGGCGTGGTCGCTGGGGAGACCCAGTACTTC.